Below are 13 T cell receptor beta chains sequenced from a single sample in a study of T-cell reconstitution after alpha-beta-depleted transplantation in children. The TCRbeta library incorporated unique molecular identifiers. TCRdb itself ran the PCR reads through MiXCR, one entry per CDR3 protein. The sample consists of approximately 83,000 distinct CDR3 sequences, roughly 8% of them appearing once. The input for sequencing was PBMCs from the stem cell graft donor, taken from the stem cell graft. The receptors derive from a human donor who donated a stem cell graft to a child with congenital amegakaryocytic thrombocytopenia.

This clonotype has at least ten counts. In DNA form, the CDR3 reads TGTGCCAGCAGCTTAGGGCCAAGTGAAGGGACCCAGTACTTC. Residues: CASSLGPSEGTQYF. The chain combines TRBV7-8 with TRBJ2-5; no definite D call. Per germline, CDR1 SGHVS and CDR2 FQNEAQ. V lost 1 base, J lost 7 bases, and 13 bases lay in between. This CDR3 has 14 residues. The full variable domain, with the rest looked up from reference TRBV7-8 and TRBJ2-5, is GAGVSQSPRYKVAKRGQDVALRCDPISGHVSLFWYQQALGQGPEFLTYFQNEAQLDKSGLPSDRFFAERPEGSVSTLKIQRTQQEDSAVYLCASSLGPSEGTQYFGPGTRLLVL.

This clonotype came up many times. V is TRBV6-5 and J is TRBJ2-1; 8 bases agree with TRBD2. Germline V lookup: CDR1 MNHEY, CDR2 SVGAGI. The CDR3 totals 16 residues. After removal of 2 bases from V and 1 base from J, the junction contained 4 bases not matched to a gene. The DNA for the CDR3 is TGTGCCAGCAGTTACGCGGGAGGAGGATCCTACAATGAGCAGTTCTTC. Translating gives CASSYAGGGSYNEQFF.

At least ten counts were recorded for this clonotype. CDR3 nucleotides: TGCAGCGCCTTGGGACTAGCGGGAACGAACACCGGGGAGCTGTTTTTT. Translating it yields CSALGLAGTNTGELFF. The chain joins TRBV29-1 to TRBJ2-2, with 13 bases that match TRBD2. Trimming at V came to 7 bases and at J to 0 bases, leaving 5 bases not matched to a gene. The CDR3 is 16 amino acids. Germline CDR1 SQVTM, CDR2 ANQGSEA.

The chain combines TRBV12-3 or TRBV12-4 with TRBJ1-6, with no clear D. The V and J ends lost 5 bases and 9 bases respectively, with 14 bases between them. CDR3 length: 14 residues. The CDR3 sequence is CASSGRSDPSPLHF. The CDR3 region has the DNA TGTGCCAGCAGTGGGCGCAGCGATCCTTCACCCCTCCACTTT.

This clonotype was detected ten times or more. The chain has TRBV7-2 and TRBJ2-7; no clear D. Germline loops: CDR1 SGHTA, CDR2 FQGNSA. The CDR3 length is 13 residues. V was shortened by 5 bases and J by 7 bases, with 15 bases between the two germline ends. CDR3 nucleotides: TGTGCCAGCAGCCCCGGTAGAGCTGGGGAGCAGTACTTC. Translation gives CASSPGRAGEQYF.

This chain links TRBV5-1 with TRBJ1-6; 7 positions match TRBD1. The CDR3 is 14 residues long. Looked up from germline, CDR1 is SGHRS and CDR2 is YFSETQ. Unmatched junction bases numbered 7, after V lost 4 bases and J lost 9 bases. CDR3: CASSLGTETSPLHF. The CDR3 nucleotides read TGCGCCAGCAGCCTTGGGACAGAGACTTCACCCCTCCACTTT.

This clonotype was seen repeatedly, ten times or more. The J gene is TRBJ2-7, the V gene TRBV28; D is undetermined. The CDR3 contains 16 residues. Trimming removed 5 bases at V and 2 bases at J, with 19 bases between. CDR1 and CDR2 (germline): MDHEN, SYDVKM. The DNA of the CDR3 is TGTGCCAGCAGTGGAACCGGGCTCAAAAATACCTACGAGCAGTACTTC. Its protein product is CASSGTGLKNTYEQYF.

J is TRBJ2-3 and V is TRBV11-3; 10 bases are shared with TRBD1. The CDR3 is 16 residues long. V lost 5 bases and J lost 3; bases outside the gene matches: 8. Germline lookup yields CDR1 SGHNT and CDR2 YENEEA. The CDR3 DNA reads as TGTGCCAGCAGCCCGGGACAGGGGAACCGTACAGATACGCAGTATTTT. The encoded protein is CASSPGQGNRTDTQYF.

This clonotype was detected many times. This sequence joins TRBV15 and TRBJ1-5; D is uncertain. With 5 bases removed from V and 2 bases from J, the gap between germline ends came to 10 bases. The CDR3 sequence is 14 residues long. CDR1 and CDR2 (germline): LNHNV, YYDKDF (reference sequence). CDR3: CATSLLVGNQPQHF. The CDR3 DNA reads TGTGCCACCAGCCTCCTGGTGGGCAATCAGCCCCAGCATTTT.

This clonotype was seen repeatedly, ten times or more. The genes are TRBV12-3 or TRBV12-4 and TRBJ2-7; 7 nucleotides match TRBD1. The CDR3 runs to 14 residues. The V segment lost 5 bases and the J segment 2 bases; nucleotides outside the gene matches: 6. CDR3 sequence: CASSPRDSTYEQYF. The CDR3 DNA is TGTGCCAGCAGTCCCCGGGACAGTACCTACGAGCAGTACTTC.

This clonotype was observed at least ten times. The chain couples TRBV12-3 or TRBV12-4 to TRBJ2-6; D uncertain. This CDR3 comprises 15 residues. The germline V and J ends were trimmed by 2 bases and 1 base, with 6 bases remaining between them. The chain's CDR3 is CASSLKGSGANVLTF. In nucleotides, the CDR3 is TGTGCCAGCAGTTTAAAGGGTTCTGGGGCCAACGTCCTGACTTTC.

Many counts were recorded for this clonotype. The rearrangement uses TRBV5-1 and TRBJ2-3; 14 nucleotides agree with TRBD2. CDR1 SGHRS and CDR2 YFSETQ come from the germline V gene. The CDR3 runs 16 residues. The V gene end was trimmed by 3 bases and the J gene end by 4 bases; junction bases not matched to a gene: 4. DNA for the CDR3: TGCGCCAGCAGCTCAGGGACTAGCGGGGGCGCAGATACGCAGTATTTT. Translating it yields CASSSGTSGGADTQYF. Using reference TRBV5-1 and TRBJ2-3 for the parts outside the CDR3, the full variable domain is KAGVTQTPRYLIKTRGQQVTLSCSPISGHRSVSWYQQTPGQGLQFLFEYFSETQRNKGNFPGRFSGRQFSNSRSEMNVSTLELGDSALYLCASSSGTSGGADTQYFGPGTRLTVL.

A remark on this clonotype: With a much larger clone just one base away, this may be a read error. The gene calls are TRBV20-1 and TRBJ2-7, with 8 bases lining up with TRBD2. Germline V lookup: CDR1 DFQATT, CDR2 SNEGSKA (reference sequence). CDR3 length equals 15 residues. CDR3 in DNA: TGCTGTGCTAGAGAAGGGAAGGGACTAGGTGCCGAGCAGTACTTC. It yields the protein CCAREGKGLGAEQYF.